What follows are 18 T cell receptor beta chains derived from one specimen sequenced in a study of human T cells and chemical hapten exposure. TCRdb reanalysed the RACE reads using MiXCR and keeps one entry per CDR3 protein. Here the sample spans a few hundred thousand distinct CDR3 sequences, around 5% being singletons. Time point indicated: pre-sensitization, week 0. The treatment denotes: therapeutic diphenylcyclopropenone sensitization with weekly scalp DPC. Sequences were derived from whole blood, sampled in connection with sensitization to the hapten diphenylcyclopropenone (DPC). These TCRs come from a woman younger than 30 with alopecia areata. Some clones in this sample may be carry-over from other donors' samples.

This clonotype was seen more than once but under ten times. The chain uses TRBV12-3 or TRBV12-4 and TRBJ2-3; possibly TRBD2 for D (6 bases). This CDR3 spans 15 amino acids. Trimming shortened V by 6 bases and J by 5 bases, and 18 bases separated the two germline ends. The CDR3 DNA reads as TGTGCCAGCAGAACCTCCGGCGGGGCAGGAGATACGCAGTATTTT. Translation: CASRTSGGAGDTQYF.

A note on this clonotype: The junction shows a germline mismatch at one end, possibly a read error. CDR3 sequence (DNA): TGTGCCAGCACCTTAAGAGACGACCAGAATGGCTACACCTTC. Translation gives CASTLRDDQNGYTF. The chain couples TRBV7-9 to TRBJ1-2; no definite D call. The CDR3 loop spans 14 amino acids. Germline CDR1 SEHNR, CDR2 FQNEAQ (reference sequence).

This clonotype was picked up many times. The CDR3 DNA sequence: TGTGCCAGCAGTGGCCCCGACTACGAGCAGTACTTC. It yields the protein CASSGPDYEQYF. The chain links TRBV28 to TRBJ2-7, with D hard to call. The length of the CDR3 is 12 residues. CDR1 and CDR2 (germline): MDHEN, SYDVKM. The V gene lost 5 bases and the J gene lost 3 bases, with 8 bases spanning the gap.

The genes are TRBV29-1 and TRBJ1-1; no definite D call. The CDR3 runs 12 residues. The V gene's germline CDR1 is SQVTM and CDR2 ANQGSEA. The V end lost 0 bases, the J end lost 3 bases, and 5 bases lay between the germline ends. The CDR3 sequence is CSVEDSDTEAFF. The CDR3 region has the DNA TGCAGCGTTGAAGATTCGGACACTGAAGCTTTCTTT.

This clonotype was counted at least ten times. The chain recombines TRBV7-2 with TRBJ2-5, with 11 positions matching TRBD1. Germline lookup yields CDR1 SGHTA and CDR2 FQGNSA. V gave up 4 bases and J gave up 2 bases; unmatched junction bases: 6. The CDR3 contains 16 residues. CDR3 amino acids: CASSSRDRGSQETQYF. The CDR3 DNA reads TGTGCCAGCAGCTCCCGGGACAGGGGGTCACAAGAGACCCAGTACTTC.

V and J are TRBV28 and TRBJ1-5; no definite D call. The germline V gene encodes CDR1 MDHEN and CDR2 SYDVKM. The germline V and J ends were trimmed by 6 bases and 3 bases, with 15 bases remaining between them. The CDR3 is 15 residues long. The CDR3 region is CASREIGRDNQPQHF. Written as DNA, the CDR3 is TGTGCCAGCAGGGAAATAGGGAGGGACAATCAGCCCCAGCATTTT.

In this sample, this clonotype turned up a few times. The CDR3 loop reads CASSYILSGGEQFF. For the CDR3, the DNA is TGTGCCAGCAGTTATATCCTTTCGGGTGGCGAGCAGTTCTTC. V usage is TRBV6-2 or TRBV6-3 and J usage is TRBJ2-1; unclear D gene. CDR1 and CDR2 from the germline V gene are MNHEY and SVGEGT. Between the trimmed V and J ends, which lost 3 bases and 10 bases, there was a span of 16 bases. The CDR3 covers 14 residues.

In this sample, this clonotype turned up many times. The rearrangement uses TRBV29-1 and TRBJ1-5; D possibly corresponds to TRBD1 (6 bases). Germline V gene lookup returns CDR1 SQVTM and CDR2 ANQGSEA. This CDR3 contains 14 residues. Trimming stripped 6 bases from V and 2 bases from J, with 14 bases between. CDR3 in DNA: TGCAGCGTAACTAGGGGGGACGGCAATCAGCCCCAGCATTTT. This sequence encodes CSVTRGDGNQPQHF.

The chain is built from TRBV12-3 or TRBV12-4 and TRBJ2-3; D is tentatively TRBD1 or TRBD2 (6 bases each). CDR3 size: 15 residues. V lost 7 bases, J lost 0 bases, and 14 bases lay in between. The CDR3, as DNA: TGTGCCAGCACCTACGGGGGCCAGAGCACAGATACGCAGTATTTT. The encoded protein is CASTYGGQSTDTQYF.

This clonotype was recorded many times. This chain joins TRBV7-9 and TRBJ1-1; D is unresolved. The CDR3 covers 17 residues. The germline CDR1 and CDR2 sequences are SEHNR and FQNEAQ (reference sequence). Trimming took off 3 bases at V and 0 bases at J, with 17 bases between the two ends. The CDR3 region has the DNA TGTGCCAGCAGCTTCCCGGACCGACAACACATGAACACTGAAGCTTTCTTT. Translating gives CASSFPDRQHMNTEAFF.

The table lists this clonotype with many counts. This sequence joins TRBV28 and TRBJ2-2; D may be TRBD2 (5 bases). This CDR3 is built from 15 residues. The V end was cut by 2 bases, the J end by 3 bases, with 10 bases between. Germline V gives CDR1 MDHEN, CDR2 SYDVKM. The CDR3 DNA sequence: TGTGCCAGCAGTTTAATCCGGGGATACACCGGGGAGCTGTTTTTT. Protein sequence: CASSLIRGYTGELFF.

The J gene is TRBJ2-3, the V gene TRBV7-2; TRBD2 aligns across 8 bases. Germline V gene sequence: CDR1 SGHTA, CDR2 FQGNSA. The V segment lost 5 bases and the J segment 8 bases; nucleotides outside the gene matches: 12. CDR3 length: 15 residues. Here the CDR3 reads CASSPRQPGGGTQYF. CDR3 sequence (DNA): TGTGCCAGCAGCCCCCGACAGCCCGGGGGGGGTACGCAGTATTTT.

This clonotype was seen ten or more times. The J gene is TRBJ2-4, the V gene TRBV4-3; tentative D call: TRBD1 (5 bases). The germline gives CDR1 LGHNA, CDR2 YSLEER. Trimming removed 0 bases at V and 1 base at J, with 16 bases between. This CDR3 is 18 amino acids long. CDR3 amino acids: CASSQDRKGLVAKNIQYF. The DNA for the CDR3 is TGCGCCAGCAGCCAAGACCGGAAGGGGCTGGTTGCCAAAAACATTCAGTACTTC.

This clonotype was detected many times. J is TRBJ2-7 and V is TRBV6-1; 8 bases line up with TRBD2. Germline V gene lookup returns CDR1 MNHNS and CDR2 SASEGT. This CDR3 is 14 amino acids long. J gave up 1 base and V 4 bases, and 3 bases lay outside the gene matches. In DNA, the CDR3 is TGTGCCAGCAGTGGAGCGGGAGCGTCCTACGAGCAGTACTTC. Protein sequence: CASSGAGASYEQYF.

This clonotype came up many times. The V gene is TRBV12-3 or TRBV12-4, the J gene TRBJ1-1, with 9 bases identical to TRBD1. The CDR3 loop spans 16 amino acids. Trimming at V came to 5 bases and at J to 0 bases, leaving 7 bases not matched to a gene. The CDR3 here is CASSTRQGGLNTEAFF. CDR3 coding DNA: TGTGCCAGCAGTACCCGACAGGGGGGTCTGAACACTGAAGCTTTCTTT.

The sample holds many counts of this clonotype. The CDR3 DNA is TGTGCCACCCAGTCCCGGGACGGACCTTACGAGCAGTACTTC. Translating gives CATQSRDGPYEQYF. The rearrangement uses TRBV6-2 or TRBV6-3 and TRBJ2-7; D possibly matches TRBD1 or TRBD2 (5 bases each). The germline V and J ends were trimmed by 10 bases and 4 bases, with 20 bases remaining between them. The V gene's germline CDR1 is MNHEY and CDR2 SVGEGT. The CDR3 runs 14 residues.

This clonotype was picked up a small number of times. Germline is not matched at one junction end, which may reflect a read error. This chain joins TRBV7-7 and TRBJ2-3; 14 nucleotides line up with TRBD2. Germline V gene lookup returns CDR1 SSHAT and CDR2 FNYEAQ (reference sequence). CDR3 size: 19 residues. CDR3 coding DNA: TGTGCTAGCAGCTCTAGCGCCTCGACTAGCGGGGGGGCTGCAGATACGCAGTATTTT. Translation gives CASSSSASTSGGAADTQYF.

The chain carries TRBV5-5 and TRBJ2-7, with TRBD1 matching 10 bases. Germline V gene lookup returns CDR1 SGHKS and CDR2 YYEKEE (reference sequence). Trimming cost V 4 bases and J 2 bases; bases outside gene matches: 9. The CDR3 has 16 amino acids. CDR3 sequence: CASSHVGTGATYEQYF. In DNA, the CDR3 is TGTGCCAGCAGCCACGTCGGGACAGGGGCCACCTACGAGCAGTACTTC.